This TCR beta chain emerged from a study of T cell repertoires in cytomegalovirus infection. Overall study context: Public TCR beta signatures provided an indication of both CMV infection and a matching HLA type. Study-wide points: Clonotype analysis showed dominance of the ex vivo response by HLA-C-restricted CMV-specific TCR beta clonotypes. Of the TCR beta families, the public ones yielded a cumulative frequency that identified carriers of CMV plus the relevant HLA.

As for this clonotype: Its target is unknown.

A single record per CDR3 protein comes from TCRdb applying MiXCR to the reads. The sample has a few hundred thousand distinct CDR3 sequences, roughly 16% seen once. This CDR3 contains 13 residues. Trimming took 8 bases from V and 3 from J; bases not matched to a gene: 2. The germline gives CDR1 MNHEY, CDR2 SMNVEV (reference sequence). Sequenced sample: PBMCs. V gene TRBV27 combines with J gene TRBJ2-2, with TRBD1 matching 8 bases. The clonotype comes from a human donor in good health (CMV status not recorded). Some clones in this sample may be carry-over from other donors' samples. CDR3 sequence: CASYRGDTGELFF. CDR3 sequence (DNA): TGTGCCAGCTACAGGGGGGACACCGGGGAGCTGTTTTTT.